These 26 T cell receptor beta chains originate from one sample sequenced in a study of PD-L1 blockade in urothelial cancer. The method was immunoSEQ multiplex PCR; TCRdb's version includes in-frame clones alone and lacks a portion of them. The sample has tens of thousands of clones; roughly 89% are singletons. The time point was: peripheral blood 6 weeks after treatment start. The sequences come from PBMCs, collected around atezolizumab (anti-PD-L1) treatment. These receptor sequences come from an older woman with urothelial cancer.

The chain joins TRBV4-3 to TRBJ1-2; D gene unclear. The V gene's germline CDR1 is LGHNA and CDR2 YSLEER. The length of the CDR3 is 18 residues. V was shortened by 0 bases and J by 4 bases, with 21 bases between the two germline ends. This CDR3 reads CASSQDSLPGSRGYGYTF. Written as DNA, the CDR3 is TGCGCCAGCAGCCAAGATAGTCTACCGGGGTCACGTGGCTATGGCTACACCTTC.

The chain employs TRBV7-9 and TRBJ2-1; 8 nucleotides line up with TRBD1. Trimming at V came to 3 bases and at J to 4 bases, leaving 8 bases not matched to a gene. CDR1 SEHNR and CDR2 FQNEAQ come from the germline V gene (reference sequence). The CDR3 is 16 residues long. The CDR3 nucleotides read TGTGCCAGCAGCTTCGCGGACAGGGCTATTTACAATGAGCAGTTCTTC. Translated, it gives CASSFADRAIYNEQFF.

The V and J genes are TRBV7-2 and TRBJ2-7, with 7 bases aligning to TRBD2. Per germline, CDR1 SGHTA and CDR2 FQGNSA. With 5 bases clipped from V and 3 bases from J, the junction kept 10 bases outside the gene matches. CDR3 length: 15 amino acids. The CDR3 protein is CASSRWTAGVYEQYF. CDR3 DNA: TGTGCCAGCAGCCGATGGACCGCGGGGGTCTACGAGCAGTACTTC.

The chain is built from TRBV20-1 and TRBJ2-7; D is undetermined. The CDR3 is made up of 11 amino acids. V lost 5 bases and J 3 bases, leaving 8 bases between the germline ends. Germline CDR1 is DFQATT and CDR2 is SNEGSKA (reference sequence). The CDR3 region has the DNA TGCAGTGCTGCAATTAGCTACGAGCAGTACTTC. It specifies CSAAISYEQYF.

This clone appeared once. J is TRBJ1-5 and V is TRBV2; 11 positions agree with TRBD1. With 3 bases clipped from V and 5 bases from J, the junction kept 0 bases outside the gene matches. Germline CDR1 SNHLY, CDR2 FYNNEI. The CDR3 has 14 residues. The CDR3 bases are TGTGCCAGCAGTGAGGACAGGGGGCATCAGCCCCAGCATTTT. Residues: CASSEDRGHQPQHF.

The chain couples TRBV27 to TRBJ1-2, with D possibly being TRBD1 (6 bases). The CDR3 length is 16 residues. Germline-derived CDR1 and CDR2 are MNHEY and SMNVEV (reference sequence). Trimming left V 3 bases short and J 1 base short, with 15 bases between. The DNA for the CDR3 is TGTGCCAGCAGTTTCGGAGGACAGATTCTTAACTATGGCTACACCTTC. It encodes CASSFGGQILNYGYTF.

The chain has TRBV19 and TRBJ2-2; 8 nucleotides match TRBD1. This CDR3 contains 18 residues. The germline V gene has CDR1 LNHDA and CDR2 SQIVND (reference sequence). V gave up 5 bases and J gave up 6 bases; unmatched junction bases: 17. CDR3 residues: CASSDLPGTGFKAGELFF. The CDR3 DNA follows: TGTGCCAGTAGTGACTTACCCGGGACAGGTTTTAAAGCCGGGGAGCTGTTTTTT.

This clone showed up just once. The chain recombines TRBV28 with TRBJ2-2, with 13 bases lining up with TRBD2. V shed 5 bases and J 9 bases; nucleotides not matched to a gene: 3. CDR3 length: 14 residues. Germline V gene data show CDR1 as MDHEN and CDR2 as SYDVKM. CDR3 bases: TGTGCCAGCAGTCCTGGGACTAGCGGGAGGGAGCTGTTTTTT. It is translated as CASSPGTSGRELFF.

Details on this clone: This sample includes further DNA sequences coding for the same CDR3. This sequence joins TRBV5-4 and TRBJ1-5; D not resolved. This CDR3 spans 13 amino acids. The germline CDR1 and CDR2 sequences are SGHNT and YYREEE (reference sequence). V shed 4 bases and J shed 7 bases, with 12 bases lying between them. CDR3 bases: TGTGCCAGCAGCCTGTTGAACGAGCAGCCCCAGCATTTT. Its protein is CASSLLNEQPQHF.

The chain combines TRBV7-3 with TRBJ2-5; 7 bases line up with TRBD2. Per the germline V gene, CDR1 is SGHTA and CDR2 is FQGTGA. The length of the CDR3 is 14 residues. The V segment lost 2 bases and the J segment 7 bases; nucleotides outside the gene matches: 7. CDR3 DNA sequence: TGTGCCAGCAGCTTATCGCCGGGGGGAGGGACCCAGTACTTC. Translated, it gives CASSLSPGGGTQYF.

The chain couples TRBV18 to TRBJ2-1; 8 positions match TRBD1. The CDR3 totals 16 residues. Germline CDR1 reads KGHSH; CDR2 reads LQKENI. J gave up 0 bases and V 4 bases, and 5 bases lay outside the gene matches. CDR3 loop: CASSLGQASSYNEQFF. CDR3 in DNA: TGTGCCAGCTCACTGGGACAGGCGAGCTCCTACAATGAGCAGTTCTTC.

This chain connects TRBV7-2 to TRBJ1-2, with TRBD1 as a possible D gene (5 bases). In germline, CDR1 is SGHTA, CDR2 FQGNSA. The CDR3 totals 15 residues. Trimming removed 7 bases from V and 4 bases from J, with 19 bases in between. The CDR3 spells CASTNPGPGGYGYTF. DNA for the CDR3: TGTGCCAGCACCAACCCCGGGCCGGGGGGCTATGGCTACACCTTC. The whole variable domain, remainder taken from reference TRBV7-2 and TRBJ1-2, is GAGVSQSPSNKVTEKGKDVELRCDPISGHTALYWYRQSLGQGLEFLIYFQGNSAPDKSGLPSDRFSAERTGGSVSTLTIQRTQQEDSAVYLCASTNPGPGGYGYTFGSGTRLTVV.

J is TRBJ2-7 and V is TRBV29-1; TRBD1 aligns across 7 bases. Germline V gives CDR1 SQVTM, CDR2 ANQGSEA. This CDR3 region has 12 residues. After removal of 7 bases from V and 2 bases from J, the junction contained 5 bases not matched to a gene. The CDR3 here is CSATGDAYEQYF. The CDR3 bases are TGCAGCGCCACAGGGGACGCCTACGAGCAGTACTTC.

This clone appeared once. The V and J genes are TRBV7-9 and TRBJ1-3; TRBD1 agrees at 8 bases. Germline V gives CDR1 SEHNR, CDR2 FQNEAQ (reference sequence). This CDR3 contains 14 residues. V dropped 7 bases and J dropped 2; count of bases not matched to a gene: 4. CDR3 DNA sequence: TGTGCCAGCACCGAACAGGGGGCTGGAAACACCATATATTTT. This sequence encodes CASTEQGAGNTIYF.

The genes are TRBV7-9 and TRBJ2-2; 9 bases map to TRBD2. CDR1 SEHNR and CDR2 FQNEAQ come from the germline V gene (reference sequence). Losses at the gene ends were 2 bases for V and 6 bases for J; bases not matched to a gene: 7. The length of the CDR3 is 16 residues. This CDR3 reads CASSLNPSGVPGELFF. CDR3 DNA: TGTGCCAGCAGCTTAAACCCTAGCGGGGTACCCGGGGAGCTGTTTTTT.

A note on this clone: A read error may produce the germline difference seen at one junction end. CDR3 nucleotides: TGTTCCAGCAGGAGGGACAGGAATACCGGGGAGCTGTTTTTT. It encodes CSSRRDRNTGELFF. The chain links TRBV6-5 to TRBJ2-2, with 8 bases aligning to TRBD1. This CDR3 spans 14 amino acids. CDR1 is MNHEY and CDR2 is SVGAGI in the germline V gene.

This chain links TRBV5-4 with TRBJ2-7; D is unresolved. This CDR3 has 13 amino acids. CDR1 SGHNT and CDR2 YYREEE come from the germline V gene (reference sequence). The ends were cut back, 1 base at V and 4 bases at J, with 9 bases in the middle. The CDR3: CASSLPPSYEQYF. CDR3 in DNA: TGTGCCAGCAGCTTGCCCCCGTCGTACGAGCAGTACTTC.

The chain couples TRBV27 to TRBJ1-1; tentative D call: TRBD1 (5 bases). Per the germline V gene, CDR1 is MNHEY and CDR2 is SMNVEV (reference sequence). The V and J ends lost 9 bases and 0 bases respectively, with 11 bases between them. CDR3 size: 13 residues. The CDR3 DNA follows: TGTGCCAGTTCGACAGCCTTGAACACTGAAGCTTTCTTT. Translating it yields CASSTALNTEAFF.

Here the CDR3 DNA reads TGTGCCAGCAGCCAAGTGTCAACAGGGATAGCTAATGAAAAACTGTTTTTT. Amino acid sequence: CASSQVSTGIANEKLFF. The chain combines TRBV4-2 with TRBJ1-4; possible D gene TRBD1, 6 bases. V lost 1 base to trimming and J lost 3 bases, with 15 bases between them. CDR3 length equals 17 residues. Germline CDR1 is LGHNA and CDR2 is YNFKEQ.

The rearrangement joins TRBV5-1 to TRBJ1-4; D may be TRBD1 (6 bases). V dropped 3 bases and J dropped 5 bases, with 14 bases sitting between them. This CDR3 is built from 15 residues. From germline, CDR1 is SGHRS and CDR2 YFSETQ. CDR3 in DNA: TGCGCCAGCAGCTGGGAACAGGGTAGCAATGAAAAACTGTTTTTT. Amino acid sequence: CASSWEQGSNEKLFF.

J is TRBJ1-1 and V is TRBV29-1; 10 positions match TRBD1. The CDR3 contains 13 residues. After removal of 7 bases from V and 6 bases from J, the junction contained 8 bases not matched to a gene. The germline gives CDR1 SQVTM, CDR2 ANQGSEA. DNA for the CDR3: TGCAGCGCAAGACAGGGGGCTCGGCCTGAAGCTTTCTTT. It specifies CSARQGARPEAFF.

The rearrangement links TRBV29-1 to TRBJ2-2; 10 positions match TRBD1. The CDR3 runs to 14 residues. J lost 6 bases, V lost 5 bases, and 6 bases had no gene match. The germline gives CDR1 SQVTM, CDR2 ANQGSEA. As DNA, the CDR3 is TGCAGCGTTAGGACAGGGGGGCTTGCCGGGGAGCTGTTTTTT. Its translation is CSVRTGGLAGELFF.

This chain joins TRBV18 and TRBJ2-7; 11 bases match TRBD1. Trimming cost V 2 bases and J 6 bases; bases outside gene matches: 3. Per the germline V gene, CDR1 is KGHSH and CDR2 is LQKENI. This CDR3 is built from 14 residues. The CDR3 DNA follows: TGTGCCAGCTCACCAGGACAGGGGGCTGTCGAGCAGTACTTC. Translated, it gives CASSPGQGAVEQYF.

This chain links TRBV7-2 with TRBJ1-2, with D perhaps TRBD1 (5 bases). From germline, CDR1 is SGHTA and CDR2 FQGNSA. V lost 5 bases, J lost 6 bases, and 19 bases lay in between. The CDR3 totals 15 residues. The CDR3 nucleotides are TGTGCCAGCAGCCCCAGCGGGGGAGGGGTTCATGGCTACACCTTC. Translated, it gives CASSPSGGGVHGYTF.

The chain couples TRBV7-9 to TRBJ2-5; TRBD1 matches at 8 bases. Trimming at V came to 5 bases and at J to 0 bases, leaving 5 bases not matched to a gene. Germline CDR1 SEHNR, CDR2 FQNEAQ (reference sequence). This CDR3 is 15 amino acids long. The CDR3, as DNA: TGTGCCAGCAGCCCCAGGGACAGGTACCAAGAGACCCAGTACTTC. It is translated as CASSPRDRYQETQYF.

The chain employs TRBV4-1 and TRBJ2-7; TRBD1 matches at 7 bases. With V trimmed by 1 base and J by 0 bases, 9 bases remained unmatched. The CDR3 consists of 17 residues. CDR1 is MGHRA and CDR2 is YSYEKL in the germline V gene. CDR3 bases: TGCGCCAGCAGCCAAGCGGCCCAGACAGGGCACTCCTACGAGCAGTACTTC. This sequence encodes CASSQAAQTGHSYEQYF.